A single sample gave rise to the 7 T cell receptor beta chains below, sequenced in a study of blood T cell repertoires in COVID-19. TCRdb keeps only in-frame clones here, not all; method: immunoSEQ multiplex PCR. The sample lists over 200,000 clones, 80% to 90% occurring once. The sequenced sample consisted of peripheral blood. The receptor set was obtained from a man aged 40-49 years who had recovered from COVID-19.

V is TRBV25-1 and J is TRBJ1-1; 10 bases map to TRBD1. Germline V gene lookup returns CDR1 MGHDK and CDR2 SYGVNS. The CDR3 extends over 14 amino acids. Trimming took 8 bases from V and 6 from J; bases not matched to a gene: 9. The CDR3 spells CASSKTGGRPEAFF. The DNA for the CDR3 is TGTGCCAGCTCAAAGACAGGGGGCAGACCTGAAGCTTTCTTT.

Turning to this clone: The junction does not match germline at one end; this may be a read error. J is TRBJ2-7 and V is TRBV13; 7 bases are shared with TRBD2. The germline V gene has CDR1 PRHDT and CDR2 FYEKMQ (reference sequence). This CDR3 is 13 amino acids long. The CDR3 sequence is CATSHREAHEQYF. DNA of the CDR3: TGTGCCACCAGCCACCGGGAGGCCCACGAGCAGTACTTC.

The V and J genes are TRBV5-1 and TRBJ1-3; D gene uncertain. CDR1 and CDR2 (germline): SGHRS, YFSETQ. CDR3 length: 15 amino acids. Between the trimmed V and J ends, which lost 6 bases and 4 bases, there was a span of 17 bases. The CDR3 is CASMPWGGSGNTIYF. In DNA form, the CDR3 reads TGCGCCAGCATGCCTTGGGGAGGGTCCGGAAACACCATATATTTT.

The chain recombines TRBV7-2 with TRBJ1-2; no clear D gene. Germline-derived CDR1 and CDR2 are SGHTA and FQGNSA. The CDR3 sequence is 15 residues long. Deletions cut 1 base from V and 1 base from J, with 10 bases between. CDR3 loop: CASSLGGRINYGYTF. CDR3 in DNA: TGTGCCAGCAGCTTAGGCGGGCGGATTAACTATGGCTACACCTTC.

The CDR3 here is CASSSTRGPGELFF. Written as DNA, the CDR3 is TGTGCCAGCAGTTCGACTAGGGGGCCCGGGGAGCTGTTTTTT. The chain couples TRBV6-5 to TRBJ2-2; D might be TRBD1 (7 bases). This CDR3 is 14 amino acids long. Germline-derived CDR1 and CDR2 are MNHEY and SVGAGI. Between the trimmed V and J ends, which lost 4 bases and 6 bases, there was a span of 12 bases.

Written as DNA, the CDR3 is TGTGCCAGCAGTGAATTTGCTAGCGGATACAATGAGCAGTTCTTC. This gives the protein CASSEFASGYNEQFF. This chain connects TRBV6-4 to TRBJ2-1; the match to TRBD2 covers 7 bases. This CDR3 region has 15 residues. CDR1 MRHNA and CDR2 SNTAGT come from the germline V gene. J gave up 4 bases and V 3 bases, and 6 bases lay outside the gene matches.

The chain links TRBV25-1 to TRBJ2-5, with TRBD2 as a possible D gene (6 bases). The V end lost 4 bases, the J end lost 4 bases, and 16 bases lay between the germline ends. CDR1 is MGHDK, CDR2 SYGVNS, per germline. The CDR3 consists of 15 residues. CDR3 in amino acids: CASSAGTLGRETQYF. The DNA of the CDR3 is TGTGCCAGCAGTGCCGGGACTCTAGGGAGAGAGACCCAGTACTTC.